This T cell receptor (beta chain) was sequenced during a study of OX40 agonist ivuxolimab in advanced cancers. V was cut by 4 bases and J by 4 bases, with 7 bases left in between. Germline assignment: CDR1 MNHEY and CDR2 SMNVEV (reference sequence). The CDR3 loop spans 13 amino acids. With autoimmune disease history or systemic immunosuppression, patients were excluded. The repertoire was sequenced with immunoSEQ multiplex PCR; TCRdb's copy has only in-frame clones and lacks some. The sample includes about 86,000 clones, about 90% of them seen just once. Here the sequenced sample was CD4+ or CD8+ T cells sorted from blood, taken in a trial of the OX40 agonist ivuxolimab. The sequence derives from an adult with an advanced solid tumor such as melanoma, head and neck, liver or kidney cancer. This chain joins TRBV27 and TRBJ2-2; a possible D gene is TRBD1 (6 bases). The CDR3 DNA reads TGTGCCAGCAGTTGGACAGCCACCGGGGAGCTGTTTTTT. Protein: CASSWTATGELFF.